These 25 T cell receptor beta chains came from one sample sequenced in a study of cytomegalovirus exposure and HLA in healthy donors. In the PCR, 60 Vbeta and 13 Jbeta primers were used. TCRdb's table, derived via immunoSEQ multiplex PCR, lists solely in-frame clones and lacks some. The sample lists 130,000 to 150,000 clones; 79% were seen once. The sequenced material came from PBMCs. Receptor source: a woman aged 40-49 years in good health and CMV-seropositive.

J is TRBJ1-2 and V is TRBV19, with unresolved D. Germline V gene data show CDR1 as LNHDA and CDR2 as SQIVND (reference sequence). The CDR3 runs 15 residues. Trimming left V 3 bases short and J 2 bases short, with 13 bases between. The CDR3 protein is CASSIPASINYGYTF. The CDR3 DNA follows: TGTGCCAGTAGTATCCCCGCGTCCATCAACTATGGCTACACCTTC.

The chain uses TRBV5-1 and TRBJ2-1; 7 nucleotides agree with TRBD1. J was trimmed by 6 bases and V by 6 bases; bases with no gene match: 9. This CDR3 is built from 14 residues. Germline-derived CDR1 and CDR2 are SGHRS and YFSETQ. The CDR3 coding sequence is TGCGCCAGCACCCTGACAGGGCCGGGCAATGAGCAGTTCTTC. Protein sequence: CASTLTGPGNEQFF. Variable domain in full (rest from reference TRBV5-1 and TRBJ2-1): KAGVTQTPRYLIKTRGQQVTLSCSPISGHRSVSWYQQTPGQGLQFLFEYFSETQRNKGNFPGRFSGRQFSNSRSEMNVSTLELGDSALYLCASTLTGPGNEQFFGPGTRLTVL.

V gene TRBV28 combines with J gene TRBJ2-7; tentatively, D is TRBD1 (6 bases). V was shortened by 5 bases and J by 4 bases, with 15 bases between the two germline ends. The CDR3 totals 14 residues. CDR1 and CDR2 from the germline V gene are MDHEN and SYDVKM. The CDR3 DNA is TGTGCCAGCAGTCGACAGGTGGATTTTTACGAGCAGTACTTC. Translating gives CASSRQVDFYEQYF.

The genes are TRBV6-1 and TRBJ2-7; 7 bases match TRBD1. The CDR3 extends over 12 amino acids. With V trimmed by 5 bases and J by 7 bases, 5 bases remained unmatched. Germline CDR1 is MNHNS and CDR2 is SASEGT. CDR3 region: CASSRTGLEQYF. The CDR3 region has the DNA TGTGCCAGCAGTCGGACAGGCTTAGAGCAGTACTTC.

The gene calls are TRBV10-3 and TRBJ2-3; D is perhaps TRBD2 (5 bases). Trimming removed 6 bases from V and 3 bases from J, with 10 bases in between. The CDR3 runs to 13 residues. CDR1 and CDR2 from the germline V gene are ENHRY and SYGVKD. CDR3 residues: CAISPRGTDTQYF. CDR3 DNA: TGTGCCATCAGCCCCCGGGGAACAGATACGCAGTATTTT.

The V call is TRBV10-1, the J call TRBJ1-2; D gene unclear. V was pared by 0 bases and J by 5 bases, with 7 bases between. CDR3 size: 13 residues. Germline CDR1 and CDR2: WNHNN and SYGVQD (reference sequence). CDR3 protein: CASSESLAYGYTF. CDR3 nucleotide sequence: TGCGCCAGCAGTGAGTCTTTAGCGTATGGCTACACCTTC.

CDR3 protein: CASSIGPRVTSNQPQHF. In DNA, the CDR3 is TGTGCCAGTAGTATTGGGCCCAGGGTGACTAGCAATCAGCCCCAGCATTTT. The chain recombines TRBV19 with TRBJ1-5; D is possibly TRBD1 (5 bases). Germline V lookup: CDR1 LNHDA, CDR2 SQIVND (reference sequence). CDR3 size: 17 residues. Deletions cut 3 bases from V and 0 bases from J, with 15 bases between.

The V call is TRBV2, the J call TRBJ1-1; 7 bases are a match to TRBD1. J was trimmed by 4 bases and V by 3 bases; bases with no gene match: 2. The germline V gene encodes CDR1 SNHLY and CDR2 FYNNEI. CDR3 length: 13 amino acids. Written as DNA, the CDR3 is TGTGCCAGCAGTGATGACAGGGCCACTGAAGCTTTCTTT. Translating it yields CASSDDRATEAFF.

This chain joins TRBV5-1 and TRBJ1-6; D call uncertain. V gave up 0 bases and J gave up 0 bases, with 4 bases separating them. Germline values: CDR1 SGHRS, CDR2 YFSETQ. The CDR3 totals 15 residues. This chain's CDR3 is CASSLEYSYNSPLHF. For the CDR3, the DNA is TGCGCCAGCAGCTTGGAATACTCCTATAATTCACCCCTCCACTTT.

The rearrangement uses TRBV5-6 and TRBJ2-7; no definite D call. V was clipped by 1 base and J by 11 bases, with 13 bases between them. From germline, CDR1 is SGHDT and CDR2 YYEEEE. The length of the CDR3 is 12 residues. The CDR3 sequence: CASSLRSGFEYF. The CDR3 coding sequence is TGTGCCAGCAGCTTGCGATCCGGGTTCGAGTACTTC. Using reference TRBV5-6 and TRBJ2-7 for the parts outside the CDR3, the full variable domain is DAGVTQSPTHLIKTRGQQVTLRCSPKSGHDTVSWYQQALGQGPQFIFQYYEEEERQRGNFPDRFSGHQFPNYSSELNVNALLLGDSALYLCASSLRSGFEYFGPGTRLTVT.

This chain uses TRBV19 with TRBJ2-7, with 7 bases that match TRBD1. The ends lost 4 bases at V and 0 bases at J; junction bases unmatched: 9. CDR1 and CDR2 (germline): LNHDA, SQIVND (reference sequence). The CDR3 is 16 amino acids. CDR3 DNA sequence: TGTGCCAGTAGTACCTGGGACAGCGTAATCTCCTACGAGCAGTACTTC. Translation: CASSTWDSVISYEQYF.

This chain connects TRBV6-5 to TRBJ1-2, with 7 bases matching TRBD1. Germline V lookup: CDR1 MNHEY, CDR2 SVGAGI. The CDR3 runs 12 residues. With V trimmed by 5 bases and J by 7 bases, 4 bases remained unmatched. The CDR3 sequence is CASSTGQAGYTF. Here the CDR3 DNA reads TGTGCCAGCAGTACCGGACAGGCTGGCTACACCTTC.

V and J are TRBV9 and TRBJ2-3, with 11 bases identical to TRBD2. CDR1 and CDR2 (germline): SGDLS, YYNGEE. V gave up 0 bases and J gave up 2 bases; unmatched junction bases: 2. There are 16 residues in the CDR3. The CDR3 sequence is CASSVVSGGATDTQYF. CDR3 bases: TGTGCCAGCAGCGTAGTTAGCGGGGGGGCCACAGATACGCAGTATTTT.

The rearrangement uses TRBV2 and TRBJ1-5; D remains unclear. The germline V gene has CDR1 SNHLY and CDR2 FYNNEI. V gave up 5 bases and J gave up 3 bases, with 11 bases separating them. This CDR3 spans 14 amino acids. The CDR3, as DNA: TGTGCCAGCAGTCCAATCAGCGTCAATCAGCCCCAGCATTTT. This translates into CASSPISVNQPQHF.

This clone has more than one count but fewer than ten. The chain joins TRBV28 to TRBJ2-7, with D unresolved. Trimming left V 4 bases short and J 3 bases short, with 10 bases between. CDR3 length equals 13 residues. Germline V gene sequence: CDR1 MDHEN, CDR2 SYDVKM. CDR3 DNA: TGTGCCAGCAGTTCAGGTAATTACTACGAGCAGTACTTC. This codes for CASSSGNYYEQYF. The complete variable domain, with remaining parts taken from reference TRBV28 and TRBJ2-7, reads DVKVTQSSRYLVKRTGEKVFLECVQDMDHENMFWYRQDPGLGLRLIYFSYDVKMKEKGDIPEGYSVSREKKERFSLILESASTNQTSMYLCASSSGNYYEQYFGPGTRLTVT.

The V and J genes are TRBV7-2 and TRBJ2-5; D remains ambiguous. In germline, CDR1 is SGHTA, CDR2 FQGNSA. The V and J ends lost 4 bases and 4 bases respectively, with 7 bases between them. The CDR3 contains 12 residues. The CDR3 region is CASSSTRETQYF. CDR3 nucleotide sequence: TGTGCCAGCAGCTCGACTCGAGAGACCCAGTACTTC. Supplemented by reference TRBV7-2 and TRBJ2-5, the full variable domain reads GAGVSQSPSNKVTEKGKDVELRCDPISGHTALYWYRQSLGQGLEFLIYFQGNSAPDKSGLPSDRFSAERTGGSVSTLTIQRTQQEDSAVYLCASSSTRETQYFGPGTRLLVL.

J is TRBJ2-6 and V is TRBV15; a weak D match, TRBD2 (6 bases). The CDR3 runs to 18 residues. Trimming took off 3 bases at V and 2 bases at J, with 17 bases between the two ends. From germline, CDR1 is LNHNV and CDR2 YYDKDF (reference sequence). The CDR3 here is CATSREGITKAGANVLTF. The CDR3 DNA follows: TGTGCCACCAGCAGGGAGGGCATTACTAAGGCTGGGGCCAACGTCCTGACTTTC.

The V call is TRBV13, the J call TRBJ1-1; D possibly corresponds to TRBD1 (5 bases). This CDR3 has 14 amino acids. CDR1 is PRHDT, CDR2 FYEKMQ, per germline (reference sequence). Trimming stripped 5 bases from V and 1 base from J, with 11 bases between. The CDR3 here is CASSRRGGNTEAFF. In DNA, the CDR3 is TGTGCCAGCAGCCGACGGGGGGGGAACACTGAAGCTTTCTTT.

The chain joins TRBV6-6 to TRBJ1-2; no firm D call. This CDR3 is 16 amino acids long. The V gene lost 0 bases and the J gene lost 3 bases, with 14 bases spanning the gap. The germline gives CDR1 MNHNY, CDR2 SVGAGI (reference sequence). The CDR3 DNA is TGTGCCAGCAGTTACTCGATGTACGGGTTTCACTATGGCTACACCTTC. Its protein product is CASSYSMYGFHYGYTF.

This chain uses TRBV9 with TRBJ2-7; no clear D gene. The CDR3 has 15 residues. The ends were cut back, 0 bases at V and 0 bases at J, with 10 bases in the middle. CDR1 is SGDLS and CDR2 is YYNGEE in the germline V gene. CDR3 region: CASSVGKENSYEQYF. CDR3 nucleotides: TGTGCCAGCAGCGTAGGAAAGGAGAACTCCTACGAGCAGTACTTC.

V gene TRBV6-1 combines with J gene TRBJ2-5, with D possibly matching TRBD1 (6 bases). The end of the DNA is better explained by TRBJ2-7, so the J call may be wrong. The CDR3 is 15 residues long. Germline lookup yields CDR1 MNHNS and CDR2 SASEGT. The CDR3 region has the DNA TGTGCCAGCACCAAGGTCCGGGACACATCCTACGAGCAGTACTTC. Translating it yields CASTKVRDTSYEQYF.

V is TRBV11-2 and J is TRBJ2-3, with 9 nucleotides matching TRBD1. Trimming removed 3 bases from V and 2 bases from J; junction bases left unmatched: 3. The CDR3 sequence is 15 residues long. The germline gives CDR1 SGHAT, CDR2 FQNNGV. The CDR3 DNA reads as TGTGCCAGCAGCTTTGGACAGGGGCACACAGATACGCAGTATTTT. Its protein is CASSFGQGHTDTQYF. The variable domain in full, completed from reference TRBV11-2 and TRBJ2-3, reads EAGVAQSPRYKIIEKRQSVAFWCNPISGHATLYWYQQILGQGPKLLIQFQNNGVVDDSQLPKDRFSAERLKGVDSTLKIQPAKLEDSAVYLCASSFGQGHTDTQYFGPGTRLTVL.

The chain carries TRBV30 and TRBJ2-3; D is unclear. Per the germline V gene, CDR1 is GTSNPN and CDR2 is SVGIG (reference sequence). The CDR3 has 11 amino acids. Trimming left V 6 bases short and J 6 bases short, with 10 bases between. CDR3 sequence (DNA): TGTGCCTGCGGCCTCGGGGATACGCAGTATTTT. This gives the protein CACGLGDTQYF.

The V and J genes are TRBV10-2 and TRBJ1-4, with a possible D match to TRBD1 (6 bases). The CDR3 is 16 amino acids. The germline V and J ends were trimmed by 4 bases and 3 bases, with 15 bases remaining between them. Germline V lookup: CDR1 WSHSY, CDR2 SAAADI. CDR3 in amino acids: CASSGKNRAANEKLFF. In nucleotides, the CDR3 is TGCGCCAGCAGTGGGAAAAACAGGGCTGCTAATGAAAAACTGTTTTTT.

The CDR3 DNA sequence: TGTGCCAGCAGTTTATCATCCTTTGGCACAGATACGCAGTATTTT. It is translated as CASSLSSFGTDTQYF. V is TRBV27 and J is TRBJ2-3; no reliable D call. The CDR3 extends over 15 amino acids. The V end was cut by 0 bases, the J end by 1 base, with 8 bases between. The V gene's germline CDR1 is MNHEY and CDR2 SMNVEV (reference sequence).